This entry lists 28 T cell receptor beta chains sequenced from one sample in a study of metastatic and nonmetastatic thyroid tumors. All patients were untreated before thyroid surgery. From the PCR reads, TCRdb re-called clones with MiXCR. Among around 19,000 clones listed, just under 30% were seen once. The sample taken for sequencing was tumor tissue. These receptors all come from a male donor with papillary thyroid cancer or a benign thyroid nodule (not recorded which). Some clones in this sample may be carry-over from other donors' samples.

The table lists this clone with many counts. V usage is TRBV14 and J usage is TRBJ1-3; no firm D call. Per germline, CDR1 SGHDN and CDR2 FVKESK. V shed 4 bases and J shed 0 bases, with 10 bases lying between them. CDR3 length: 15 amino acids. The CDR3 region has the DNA TGTGCCAGCAGCCGGCAGGCGATCTCTGGAAACACCATATATTTT. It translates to CASSRQAISGNTIYF.

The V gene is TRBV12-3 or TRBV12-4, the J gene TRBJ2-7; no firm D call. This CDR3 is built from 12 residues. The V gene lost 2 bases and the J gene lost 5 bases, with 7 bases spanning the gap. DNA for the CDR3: TGTGCCAGCAGTTTATACCGAGACGAGCAGTACTTC. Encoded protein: CASSLYRDEQYF.

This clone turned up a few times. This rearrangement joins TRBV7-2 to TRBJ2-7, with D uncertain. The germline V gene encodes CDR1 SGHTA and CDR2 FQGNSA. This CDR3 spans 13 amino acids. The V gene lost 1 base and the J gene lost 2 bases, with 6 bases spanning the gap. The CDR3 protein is CASSLDQTYEQYF. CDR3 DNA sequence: TGTGCCAGCAGCTTAGACCAGACCTACGAGCAGTACTTC.

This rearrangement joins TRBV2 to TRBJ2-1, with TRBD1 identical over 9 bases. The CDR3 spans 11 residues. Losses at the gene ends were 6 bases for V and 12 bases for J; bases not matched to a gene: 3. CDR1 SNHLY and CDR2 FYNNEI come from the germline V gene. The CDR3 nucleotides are TGTGCCAGCAGAGAGACAGGGGGGCAGTTCTTC. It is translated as CASRETGGQFF.

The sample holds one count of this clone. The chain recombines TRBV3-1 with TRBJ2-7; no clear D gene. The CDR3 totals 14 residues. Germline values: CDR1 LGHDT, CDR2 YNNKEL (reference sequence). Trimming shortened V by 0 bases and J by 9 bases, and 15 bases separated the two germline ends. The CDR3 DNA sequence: TGTGCCAGCAGCCAAGACTCCCATCCCATGCGGCAGTACTTC. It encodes CASSQDSHPMRQYF.

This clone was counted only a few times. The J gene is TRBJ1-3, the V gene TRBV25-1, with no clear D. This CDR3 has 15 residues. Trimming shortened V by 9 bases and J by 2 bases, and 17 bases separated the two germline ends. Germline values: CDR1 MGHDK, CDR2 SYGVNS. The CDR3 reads CASIESGYTGNTIYF. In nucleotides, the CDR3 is TGTGCCAGTATTGAATCCGGTTATACTGGAAACACCATATATTTT.

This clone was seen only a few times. The CDR3 nucleotides are TGTGCCAGCAGCTTTCCGGGACTAGCGGGACCGGGCGGGCAGTTCTTC. Its protein is CASSFPGLAGPGGQFF. The chain carries TRBV12-1 and TRBJ2-1; TRBD2, as called in the table, went unchecked against the DNA. TRBV12-1 is given as a pseudogene. This CDR3 is built from 16 residues.

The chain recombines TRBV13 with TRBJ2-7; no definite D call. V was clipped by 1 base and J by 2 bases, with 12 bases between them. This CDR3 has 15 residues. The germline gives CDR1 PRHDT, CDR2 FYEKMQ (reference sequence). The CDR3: CASSLDRLTPYEQYF. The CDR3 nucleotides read TGTGCCAGCAGCTTAGACCGCCTGACACCCTACGAGCAGTACTTC.

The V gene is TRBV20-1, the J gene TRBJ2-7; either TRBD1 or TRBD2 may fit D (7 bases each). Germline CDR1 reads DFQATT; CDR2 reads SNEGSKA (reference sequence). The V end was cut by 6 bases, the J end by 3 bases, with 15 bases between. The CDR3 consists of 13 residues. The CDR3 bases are TGCAGTGCGGGGGAGGGGACAGTCTACGAGCAGTACTTC. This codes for CSAGEGTVYEQYF.

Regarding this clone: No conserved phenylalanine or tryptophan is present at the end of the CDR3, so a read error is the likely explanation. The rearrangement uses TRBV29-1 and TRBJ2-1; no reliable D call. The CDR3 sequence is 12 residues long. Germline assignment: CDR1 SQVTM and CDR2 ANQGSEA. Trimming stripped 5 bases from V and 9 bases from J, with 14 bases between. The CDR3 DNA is TGCAGCGTTCTTTGTGTGACCAGTGAGCAGTTCTTG. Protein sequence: CSVLCVTSEQFL.

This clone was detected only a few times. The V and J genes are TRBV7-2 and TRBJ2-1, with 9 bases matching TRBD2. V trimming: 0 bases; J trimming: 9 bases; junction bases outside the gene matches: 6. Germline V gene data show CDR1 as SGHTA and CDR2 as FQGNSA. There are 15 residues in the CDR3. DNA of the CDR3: TGTGCCAGCAGCTTAGCTAGCGGGAGCTCGATTGAGCAGTTCTTC. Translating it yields CASSLASGSSIEQFF.

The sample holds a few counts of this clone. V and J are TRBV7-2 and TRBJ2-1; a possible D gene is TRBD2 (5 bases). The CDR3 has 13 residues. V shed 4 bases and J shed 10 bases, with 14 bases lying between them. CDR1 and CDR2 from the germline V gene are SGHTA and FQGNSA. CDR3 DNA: TGTGCCAGCAGCTCCGCTAGGGAGTTGGAGCAGTTCTTC. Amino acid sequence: CASSSARELEQFF.

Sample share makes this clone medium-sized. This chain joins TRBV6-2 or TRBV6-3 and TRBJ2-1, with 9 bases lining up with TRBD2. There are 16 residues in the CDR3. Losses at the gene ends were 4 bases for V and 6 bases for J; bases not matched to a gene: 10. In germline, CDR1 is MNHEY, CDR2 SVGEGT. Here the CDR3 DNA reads TGTGCCAGCAGTTTTGCTTTATTGCGGGGGGGCAATGAGCAGTTCTTC. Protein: CASSFALLRGGNEQFF.

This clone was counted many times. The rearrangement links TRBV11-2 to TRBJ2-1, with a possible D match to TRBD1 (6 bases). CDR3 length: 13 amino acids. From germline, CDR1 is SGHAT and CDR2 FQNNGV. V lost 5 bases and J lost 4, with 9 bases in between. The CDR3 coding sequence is TGTGCCAGCAGCCGACAGGCGTACAATGAGCAGTTCTTC. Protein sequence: CASSRQAYNEQFF.

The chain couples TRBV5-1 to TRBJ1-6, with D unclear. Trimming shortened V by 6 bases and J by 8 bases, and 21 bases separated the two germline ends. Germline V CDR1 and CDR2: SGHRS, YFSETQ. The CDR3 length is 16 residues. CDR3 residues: CASNFGLRGNDSPLHF. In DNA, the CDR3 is TGCGCCAGCAATTTCGGGCTCCGTGGGAATGATTCACCCCTCCACTTT.

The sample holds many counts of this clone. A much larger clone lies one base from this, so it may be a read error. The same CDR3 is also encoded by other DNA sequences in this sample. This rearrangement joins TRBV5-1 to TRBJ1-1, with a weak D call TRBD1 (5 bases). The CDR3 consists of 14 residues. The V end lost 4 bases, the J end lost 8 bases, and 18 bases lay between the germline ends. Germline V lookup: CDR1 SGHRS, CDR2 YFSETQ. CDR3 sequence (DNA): TGCGCCAGCAGCGCAGGGACGGGCGTCCCGGAAGCTTTCTTT. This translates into CASSAGTGVPEAFF.

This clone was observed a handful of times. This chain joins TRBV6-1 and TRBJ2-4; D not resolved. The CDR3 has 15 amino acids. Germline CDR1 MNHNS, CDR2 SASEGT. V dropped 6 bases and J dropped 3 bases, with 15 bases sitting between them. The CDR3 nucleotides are TGTGCCAGCAGCATTGGATCCACGGGCAAAAACATTCAGTACTTC. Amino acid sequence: CASSIGSTGKNIQYF.

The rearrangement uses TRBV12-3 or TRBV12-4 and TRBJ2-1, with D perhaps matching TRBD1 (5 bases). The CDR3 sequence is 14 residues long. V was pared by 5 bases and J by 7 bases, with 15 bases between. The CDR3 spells CASSPARTSNEQFF. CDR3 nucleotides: TGTGCCAGCAGTCCCGCGAGGACAAGTAATGAGCAGTTCTTC.

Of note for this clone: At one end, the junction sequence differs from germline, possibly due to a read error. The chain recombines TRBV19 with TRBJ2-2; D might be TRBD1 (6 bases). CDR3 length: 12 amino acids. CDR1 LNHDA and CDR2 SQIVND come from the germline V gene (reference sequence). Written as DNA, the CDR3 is TGTGCCAGTAGACTGGGGGCCGGTGAGCCGTTTTTT. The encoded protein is CASRLGAGEPFF.

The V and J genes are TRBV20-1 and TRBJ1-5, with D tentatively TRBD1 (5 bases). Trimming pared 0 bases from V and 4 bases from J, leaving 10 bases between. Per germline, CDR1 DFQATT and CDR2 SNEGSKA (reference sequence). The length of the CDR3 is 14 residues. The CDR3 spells CSARDTQGNQPQHF. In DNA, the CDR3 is TGCAGTGCTAGAGATACGCAGGGTAATCAGCCCCAGCATTTT.

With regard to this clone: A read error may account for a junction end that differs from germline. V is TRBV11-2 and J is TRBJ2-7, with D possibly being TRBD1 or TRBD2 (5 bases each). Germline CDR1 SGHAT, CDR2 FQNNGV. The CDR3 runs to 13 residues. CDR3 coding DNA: TGTGCCATCAGCTTAGCAGGGACGGACGAGCAGTACTTC. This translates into CAISLAGTDEQYF.

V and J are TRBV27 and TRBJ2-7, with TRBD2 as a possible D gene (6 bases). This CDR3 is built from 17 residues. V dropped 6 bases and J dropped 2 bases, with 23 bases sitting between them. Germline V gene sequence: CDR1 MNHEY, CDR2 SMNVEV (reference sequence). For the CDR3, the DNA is TGTGCCAGCAGAATTCTCACTTGGAGGGACGGAGCCTACGAGCAGTACTTC. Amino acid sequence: CASRILTWRDGAYEQYF.

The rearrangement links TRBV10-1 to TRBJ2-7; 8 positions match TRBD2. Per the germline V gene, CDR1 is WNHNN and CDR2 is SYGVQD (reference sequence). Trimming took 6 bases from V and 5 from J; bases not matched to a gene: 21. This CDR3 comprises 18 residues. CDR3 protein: CASRSAGAVFFFRDEQYF. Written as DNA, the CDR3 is TGCGCCAGCAGGTCAGCGGGAGCCGTTTTCTTTTTTCGTGACGAGCAGTACTTC.

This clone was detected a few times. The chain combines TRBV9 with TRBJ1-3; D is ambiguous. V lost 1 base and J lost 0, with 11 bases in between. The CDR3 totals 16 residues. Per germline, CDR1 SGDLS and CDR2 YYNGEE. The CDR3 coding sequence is TGTGCCAGCAGCGTAAAGGCCGGCTTCTCTGGAAACACCATATATTTT. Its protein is CASSVKAGFSGNTIYF.

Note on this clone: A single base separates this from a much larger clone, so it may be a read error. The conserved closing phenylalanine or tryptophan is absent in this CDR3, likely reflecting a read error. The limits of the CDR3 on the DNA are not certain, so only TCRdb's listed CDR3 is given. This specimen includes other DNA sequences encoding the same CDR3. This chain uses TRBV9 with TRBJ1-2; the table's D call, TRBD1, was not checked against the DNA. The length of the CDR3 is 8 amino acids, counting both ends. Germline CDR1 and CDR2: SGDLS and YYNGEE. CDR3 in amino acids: CASSIHRG.

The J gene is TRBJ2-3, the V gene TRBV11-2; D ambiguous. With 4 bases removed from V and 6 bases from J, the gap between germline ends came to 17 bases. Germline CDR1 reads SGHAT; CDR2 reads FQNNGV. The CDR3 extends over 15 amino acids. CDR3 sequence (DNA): TGTGCCAGCAGCTCTCAGCCTGCCCCGAAGGATACGCAGTATTTT. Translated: CASSSQPAPKDTQYF.

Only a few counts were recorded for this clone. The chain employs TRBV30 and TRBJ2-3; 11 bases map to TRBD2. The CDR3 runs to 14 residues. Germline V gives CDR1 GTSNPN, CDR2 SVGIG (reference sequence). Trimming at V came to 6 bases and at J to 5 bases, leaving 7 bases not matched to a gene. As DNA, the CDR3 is TGTGCCTGTAGACTAGCGGGAAGGGGAGATACGCAGTATTTT. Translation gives CACRLAGRGDTQYF.

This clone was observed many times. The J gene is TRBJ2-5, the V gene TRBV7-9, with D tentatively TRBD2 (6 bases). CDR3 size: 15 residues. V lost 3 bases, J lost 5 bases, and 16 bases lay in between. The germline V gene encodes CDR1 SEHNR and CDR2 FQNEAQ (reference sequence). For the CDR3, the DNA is TGTGCCAGCAGCTTTTTTTCGGGAGTGGGGGAGACCCAGTACTTC. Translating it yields CASSFFSGVGETQYF.